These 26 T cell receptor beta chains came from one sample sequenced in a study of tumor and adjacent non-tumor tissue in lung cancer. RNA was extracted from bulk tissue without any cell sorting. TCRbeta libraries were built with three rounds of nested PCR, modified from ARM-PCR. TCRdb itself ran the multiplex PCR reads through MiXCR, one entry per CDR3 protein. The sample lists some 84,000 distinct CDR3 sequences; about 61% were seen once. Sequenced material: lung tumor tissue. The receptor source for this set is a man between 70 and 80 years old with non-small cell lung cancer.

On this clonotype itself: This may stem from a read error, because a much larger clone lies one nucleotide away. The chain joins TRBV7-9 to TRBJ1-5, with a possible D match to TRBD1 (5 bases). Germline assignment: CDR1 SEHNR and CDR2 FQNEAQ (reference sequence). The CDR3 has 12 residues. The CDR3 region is CVSSAQDQPQHF. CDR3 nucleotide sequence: TGTGTCAGCAGCGCACAGGATCAGCCCCAGCATTTT.

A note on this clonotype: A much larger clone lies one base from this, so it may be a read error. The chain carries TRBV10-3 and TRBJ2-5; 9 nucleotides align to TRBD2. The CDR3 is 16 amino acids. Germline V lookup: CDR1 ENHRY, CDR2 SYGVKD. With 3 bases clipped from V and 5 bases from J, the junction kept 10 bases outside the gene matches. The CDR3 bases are TGTGCCATCAGTGAAGGATGCGGGGGGGCCTGGGAGACCCAGTACTTC. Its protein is CAISEGCGGAWETQYF.

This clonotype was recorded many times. The CDR3: CSVAASPSSYNEQFF. The CDR3 DNA reads TGCAGCGTTGCGGCCAGCCCGAGCTCCTACAATGAGCAGTTCTTC. V gene TRBV29-1 combines with J gene TRBJ2-1; D remains unclear. Germline lookup yields CDR1 SQVTM and CDR2 ANQGSEA. Trimming pared 4 bases from V and 0 bases from J, leaving 13 bases between. This CDR3 region has 15 residues.

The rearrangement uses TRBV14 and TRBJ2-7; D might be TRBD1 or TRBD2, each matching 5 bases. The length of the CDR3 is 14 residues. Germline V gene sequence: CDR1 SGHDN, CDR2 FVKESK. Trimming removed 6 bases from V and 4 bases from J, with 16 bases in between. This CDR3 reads CASSQHGGWYEQYF. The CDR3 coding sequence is TGTGCCAGCAGTCAACATGGGGGTTGGTACGAGCAGTACTTC. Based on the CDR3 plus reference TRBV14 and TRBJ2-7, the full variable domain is EAGVTQFPSHSVIEKGQTVTLRCDPISGHDNLYWYRRVMGKEIKFLLHFVKESKQDESGMPNNRFLAERTGGTYSTLKVQPAELEDSGVYFCASSQHGGWYEQYFGPGTRLTVT.

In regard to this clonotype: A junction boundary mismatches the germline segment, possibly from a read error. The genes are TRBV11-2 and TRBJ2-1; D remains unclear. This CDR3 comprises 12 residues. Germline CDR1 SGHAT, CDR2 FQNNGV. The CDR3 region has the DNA TGCGCCAACAGTGCAGGTAGTATCGAGCAGTTCTTC. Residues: CANSAGSIEQFF.

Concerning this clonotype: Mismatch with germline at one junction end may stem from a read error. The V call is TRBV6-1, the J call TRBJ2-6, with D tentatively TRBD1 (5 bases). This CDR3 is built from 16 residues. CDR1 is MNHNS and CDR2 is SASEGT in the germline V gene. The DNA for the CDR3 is TGTGCCAGTAGTGCCGAGGACAACTCTGGGGCCAACGTTCTGACTTTC. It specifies CASSAEDNSGANVLTF.

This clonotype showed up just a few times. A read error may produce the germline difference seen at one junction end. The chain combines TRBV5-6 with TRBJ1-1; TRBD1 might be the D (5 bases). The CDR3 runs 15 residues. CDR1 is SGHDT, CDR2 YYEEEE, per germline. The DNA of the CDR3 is TGTGCCAGCGGCTTGGTAGGGGTTCGGAACACTGAAGCTTTCTTT. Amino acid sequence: CASGLVGVRNTEAFF.

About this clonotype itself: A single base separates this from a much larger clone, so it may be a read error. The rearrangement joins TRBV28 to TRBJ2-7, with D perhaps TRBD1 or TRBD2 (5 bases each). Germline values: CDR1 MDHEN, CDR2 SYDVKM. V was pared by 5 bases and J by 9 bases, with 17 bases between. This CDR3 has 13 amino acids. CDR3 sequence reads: CASSPGVRDGQYF. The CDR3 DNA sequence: TGTGCCAGCAGTCCCGGAGTTAGGGACGGGCAGTACTTC.

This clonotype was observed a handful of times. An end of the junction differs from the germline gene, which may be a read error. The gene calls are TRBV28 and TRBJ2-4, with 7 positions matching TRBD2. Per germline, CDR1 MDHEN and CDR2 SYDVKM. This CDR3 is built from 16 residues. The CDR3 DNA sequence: TGTGCCAGCCGAAGCCGGGGGGAGAGGGGCAAAAACATTCAGCACTTC. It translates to CASRSRGERGKNIQHF. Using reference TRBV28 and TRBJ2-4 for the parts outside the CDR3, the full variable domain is DVKVTQSSRYLVKRTGEKVFLECVQDMDHENMFWYRQDPGLGLRLIYFSYDVKMKEKGDIPEGYSVSREKKERFSLILESASTNQTSMYLCASRSRGERGKNIQHFGAGTRLSVL.

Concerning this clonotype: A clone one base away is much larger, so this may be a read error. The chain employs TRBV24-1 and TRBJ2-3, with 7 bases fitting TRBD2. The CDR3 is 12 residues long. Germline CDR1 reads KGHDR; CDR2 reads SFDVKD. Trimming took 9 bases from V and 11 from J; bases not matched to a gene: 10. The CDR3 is CATEERREMQYF. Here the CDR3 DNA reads TGTGCCACCGAGGAGAGGCGGGAGATGCAGTATTTT.

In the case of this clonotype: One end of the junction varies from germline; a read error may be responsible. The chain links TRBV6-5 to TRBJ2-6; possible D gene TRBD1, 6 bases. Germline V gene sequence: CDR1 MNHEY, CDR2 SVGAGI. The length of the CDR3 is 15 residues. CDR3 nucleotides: TGTGCCAGCATTAGCACAGGGTCTGGGGCCAACATCCTGACTTTC. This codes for CASISTGSGANILTF.

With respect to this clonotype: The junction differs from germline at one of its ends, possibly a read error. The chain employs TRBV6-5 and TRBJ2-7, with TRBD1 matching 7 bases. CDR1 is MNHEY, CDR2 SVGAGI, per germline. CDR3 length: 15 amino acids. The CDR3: CASSYTTGRMGEQYF. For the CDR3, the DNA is TGTGCTAGCAGTTACACGACAGGGCGGATGGGCGAGCAGTACTTC.

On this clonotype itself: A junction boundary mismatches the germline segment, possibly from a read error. For the CDR3, the DNA is TGCGCCAGCAGCCAAGTTTTAACGGGGGCCTGCGAGACACAGTACTTC. Amino acids: CASSQVLTGACETQYF. This chain joins TRBV4-1 and TRBJ2-5; either TRBD1 or TRBD2 may supply D (6 bases each). The germline gives CDR1 MGHRA, CDR2 YSYEKL. This CDR3 comprises 16 residues.

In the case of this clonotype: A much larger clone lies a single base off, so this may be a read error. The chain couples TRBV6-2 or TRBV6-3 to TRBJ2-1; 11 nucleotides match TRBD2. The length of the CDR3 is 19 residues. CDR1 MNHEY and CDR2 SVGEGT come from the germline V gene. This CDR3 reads CASNYSEGSGRAGYNEQFF. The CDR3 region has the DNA TGTGCCAGCAATTACTCGGAAGGTAGCGGGAGGGCCGGCTACAATGAGCAGTTCTTC.

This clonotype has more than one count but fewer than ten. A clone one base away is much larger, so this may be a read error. CDR3 residues: CASSLTTSLKLTF. DNA for the CDR3: TGTGCCAGCAGCCTGACGACTAGCCTGAAACTGACTTTC. The chain recombines TRBV12-3 or TRBV12-4 with TRBJ2-6, with 7 bases lining up with TRBD2. V was clipped by 6 bases and J by 16 bases; unmatched bases: 12. This CDR3 comprises 13 residues.

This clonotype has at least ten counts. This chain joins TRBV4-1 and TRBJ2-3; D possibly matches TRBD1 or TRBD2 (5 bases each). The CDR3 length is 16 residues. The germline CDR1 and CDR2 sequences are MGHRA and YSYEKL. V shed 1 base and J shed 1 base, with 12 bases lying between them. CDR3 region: CASSQGAVGGTDTQYF. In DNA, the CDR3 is TGCGCCAGCAGCCAAGGGGCTGTGGGGGGCACAGATACGCAGTATTTT.

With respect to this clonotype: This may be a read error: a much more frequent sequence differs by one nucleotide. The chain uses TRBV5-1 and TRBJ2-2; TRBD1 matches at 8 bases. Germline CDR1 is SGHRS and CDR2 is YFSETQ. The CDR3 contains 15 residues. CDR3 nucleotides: TGCACCAGCAGCTTGGCGGACAGGGCGGTCGGGGAGCTGTTTTTT. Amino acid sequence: CTSSLADRAVGELFF.

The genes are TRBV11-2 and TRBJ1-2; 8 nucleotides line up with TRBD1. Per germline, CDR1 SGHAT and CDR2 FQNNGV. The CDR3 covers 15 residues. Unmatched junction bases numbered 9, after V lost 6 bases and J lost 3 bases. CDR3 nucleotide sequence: TGTGCCAGCAGTTCACGACAGGGGTATGACTATGGCTACACCTTC. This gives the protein CASSSRQGYDYGYTF.

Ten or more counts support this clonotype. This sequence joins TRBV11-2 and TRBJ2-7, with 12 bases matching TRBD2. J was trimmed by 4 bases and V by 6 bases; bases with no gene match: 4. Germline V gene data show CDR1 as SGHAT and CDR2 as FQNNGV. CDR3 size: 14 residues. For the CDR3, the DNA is TGTGCCAGCAGACCTAGCGGGGGGGCGTACGAGCAGTACTTC. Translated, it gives CASRPSGGAYEQYF.

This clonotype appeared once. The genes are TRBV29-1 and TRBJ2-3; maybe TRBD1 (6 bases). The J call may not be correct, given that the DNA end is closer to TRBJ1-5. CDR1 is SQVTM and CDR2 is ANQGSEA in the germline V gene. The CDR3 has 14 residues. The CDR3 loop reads CSGNQGQWEDTQHF. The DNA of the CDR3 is TGCAGCGGTAACCAAGGACAGTGGGAAGATACGCAGCATTTT.

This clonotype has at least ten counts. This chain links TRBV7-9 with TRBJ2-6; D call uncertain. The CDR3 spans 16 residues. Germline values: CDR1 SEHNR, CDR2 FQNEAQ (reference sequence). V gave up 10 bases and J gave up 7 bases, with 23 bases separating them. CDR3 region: CANAQRDLIGANVLTF. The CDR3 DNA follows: TGTGCCAACGCGCAACGCGACCTGATAGGTGCCAACGTCCTGACTTTC. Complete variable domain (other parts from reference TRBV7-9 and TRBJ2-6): DTGVSQNPRHKITKRGQNVTFRCDPISEHNRLYWYRQTLGQGPEFLTYFQNEAQLEKSRLLSDRFSAERPKGSFSTLEIQRTEQGDSAMYLCANAQRDLIGANVLTFGAGSRLTVL.

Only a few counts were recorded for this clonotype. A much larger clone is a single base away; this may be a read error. CDR3 region: CASGEPAVNQPQHF. The CDR3 coding sequence is TGCGCCAGCGGCGAACCGGCCGTAAATCAGCCCCAGCATTTT. The rearrangement links TRBV4-1 to TRBJ1-5; the D is unclear. The ends were cut back, 8 bases at V and 4 bases at J, with 15 bases in the middle. CDR3 length: 14 residues. Germline V gene sequence: CDR1 MGHRA, CDR2 YSYEKL.

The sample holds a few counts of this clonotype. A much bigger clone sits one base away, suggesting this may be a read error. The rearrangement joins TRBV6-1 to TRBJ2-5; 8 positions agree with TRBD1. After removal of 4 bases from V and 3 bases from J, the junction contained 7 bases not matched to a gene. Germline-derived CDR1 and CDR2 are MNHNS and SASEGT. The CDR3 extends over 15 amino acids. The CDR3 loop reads CASSGEDRGKETQYF. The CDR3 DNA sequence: TGTGCCAGCAGTGGGGAAGACAGGGGCAAAGAGACCCAGTACTTC.

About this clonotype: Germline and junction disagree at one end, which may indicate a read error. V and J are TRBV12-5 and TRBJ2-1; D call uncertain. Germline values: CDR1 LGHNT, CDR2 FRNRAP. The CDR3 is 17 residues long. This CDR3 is CASDLEKSERSYNEQFF. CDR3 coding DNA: TGTGCTAGTGATTTGGAGAAGAGCGAGAGGTCCTACAATGAGCAGTTCTTC.

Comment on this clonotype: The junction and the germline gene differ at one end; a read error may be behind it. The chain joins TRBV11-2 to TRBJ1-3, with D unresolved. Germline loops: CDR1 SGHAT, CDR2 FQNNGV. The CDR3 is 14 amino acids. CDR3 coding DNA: TGTGTCAGCAGCTTACGGCCTAGTGTAGACACCGTATATTTT. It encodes CVSSLRPSVDTVYF.

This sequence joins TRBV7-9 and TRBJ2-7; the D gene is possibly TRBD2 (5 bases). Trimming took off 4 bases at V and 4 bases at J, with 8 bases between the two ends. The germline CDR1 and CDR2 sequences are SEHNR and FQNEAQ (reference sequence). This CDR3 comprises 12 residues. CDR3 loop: CASSSPGYEQYF. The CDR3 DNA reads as TGTGCCAGCAGCTCTCCGGGGTACGAGCAGTACTTC.